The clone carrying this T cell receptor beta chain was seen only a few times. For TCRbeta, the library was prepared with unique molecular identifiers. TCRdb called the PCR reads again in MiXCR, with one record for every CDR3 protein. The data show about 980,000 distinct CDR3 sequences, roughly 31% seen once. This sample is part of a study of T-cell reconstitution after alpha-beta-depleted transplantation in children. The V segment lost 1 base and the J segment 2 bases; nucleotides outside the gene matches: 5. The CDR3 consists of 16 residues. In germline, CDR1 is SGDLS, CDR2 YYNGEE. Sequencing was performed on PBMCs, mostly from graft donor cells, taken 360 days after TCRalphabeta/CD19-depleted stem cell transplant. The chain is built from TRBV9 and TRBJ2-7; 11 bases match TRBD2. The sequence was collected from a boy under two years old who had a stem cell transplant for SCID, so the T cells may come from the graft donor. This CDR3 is CASSVTSGGDTYEQYF. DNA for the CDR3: TGTGCCAGCAGCGTAACTAGCGGGGGCGACACCTACGAGCAGTACTTC.